This T cell receptor beta chain was captured in a study of cytomegalovirus exposure and HLA in healthy donors (dated by TCRdb to the late 2010s). Concerning the study at large: In an earlier analysis of under 600 of the donors, 276 Gb of sequence data and 120 million or so unique TCR beta sequences from 180 million or so T cells were reported. About 280 gigabases of sequencing data and tens of millions of unique TCR sequences were included in an early release covering roughly 600 HLA-typed donors. The genetic ancestry cluster associated with self-reported Caucasian donors included about four fifths of the roughly 400 genotyped donors. The study aimed to test whether signatures of past pathogen exposure could be identified by cataloging public T cell receptors. Using immunosequencing, the study profiled T cell repertoires from 640 or so subjects and related those repertoires to cytomegalovirus serostatus. A separate validation cohort of 100 to 150 different subjects was used in addition to the roughly 700-subject first cohort. To predict cytomegalovirus infection status, the study combined high-throughput TCR immunosequencing, statistical association of individual TCRs with disease status, and machine learning. To study patterns of TCR occurrence, a later analysis re-analyzed previously published TCR beta repertoires from 550 to 800 donors and added high-resolution HLA genotyping. In the later analysis, no new phenotypic data were used to find candidate immune exposures; instead, reliance was placed on TCR beta sequences and their occurrence across donors. An earlier analysis of 500 to 750 of the donors applied high-throughput TCR beta sequencing to assess whether each TCR beta V gene segment acted as functional or pseudogenic. Donor age, sex, ethnicity and CMV serostatus were collected together with the repertoire data. A later genetic analysis used genome-wide SNP genotypes for about three fifths of the 666 donors, treating that subset as a discovery cohort. Every discovery cohort repertoire had been produced on one sequencing platform. HLA typing included class I and class II loci at four-digit resolution. The number of donors typed differed by locus, with roughly 629-640 for A, B, C, DRB1 and DQB1, 522 for DQA1, 600 to 610 for DPA1, and approximately 470 for DPB1. Roughly 5 DR-DQ haplotypes were handled as single units for association and clustering, since linkage in the cohort was strong. Among about 390 genotyped donors of the cohort, an average of about 240,000 unique TCR beta nucleotide sequences were sequenced per donor, roughly 18% of them non-productive. Paper-wide results and their limitations: In a later genetic analysis, fewer N-insertions in productive TCRs were reported among donors in an Asian-associated ancestry cluster than the roughly 640-donor mean. Because the 87-base-pair reads could not distinguish some IMGT-functional V segments, including TRBV6-2 and TRBV6-3, those segments were excluded. Three of the identified cytomegalovirus-associated TCR beta chains were confirmed in vitro to be specific for cytomegalovirus antigens. Linkage disequilibrium might explain the correlated functional status among segregating V segments, but an unknown experimental factor could not be excluded. Assigning TCR associations to individual alleles was difficult when HLA alleles, especially DR and DQ, strongly co-occurred. CMV serostatus was the only immune exposure information available for the cohort. A later analysis found that most CMV-associated TCR beta chains appeared HLA-restricted, with HLA associations seemingly driven largely by CMV exposure. In this cohort, only TCR beta chains were sequenced, and detectable features were limited by the absence of alpha or paired-chain data. Seventeen rarely observed V segments, including chromosome 9 orphons, were excluded from the earlier analysis of several hundred of the donors because counts were too low. In the study, around 150 TCR beta chains were listed as associated with cytomegalovirus. The authors suggested that the approach could potentially be generalized to other disease states and immunological phenotypes. In a later analysis, the rate of TCR association differed among HLA loci, with DRB1 alleles having the most associated TCRs and HLA-C alleles having the fewest. A later analysis associated approximately 17,000 TCR beta sequences with specific HLA alleles at a false discovery rate of 0.05. In a later analysis, several top co-occurrence clusters were reported to appear linked to parvovirus B19, influenza, CMV and Epstein-Barr virus. Because HLA typing was unavailable for some donors at each locus, only the typed subset was used in association tests. A cluster of highly shared sequence variants was judged likely to represent a technical artifact of the sequencing pipeline. The presence/absence analyses assumed that sequencing depth was roughly uniform across donors, and that assumption may not be true. In both the original and validation cohorts, the classifier was reported to diagnose cytomegalovirus status with high specificity and sensitivity. Most TCR sequences were observed very rarely across donors, whereas some public TCRs were present in many individuals. In a later analysis, HLA-associated TCR beta chains showed more clonal expansion and lower generation probabilities than non-associated chains that were equally common. An association between a missense DCLRE1C variant and V-gene and J-gene trimming of TCR beta chains was found in a later genetic analysis and replicated in an independent cohort. A further reported finding was that TCR beta sequences accurately predicted the HLA-A and HLA-B alleles for most subjects in the first cohort. In an earlier analysis of approximately 590 of the donors, most TCR beta V segments were observed in productive rearrangements about 87% or about 30% of the time, broadly matching IMGT annotations.

Library preparation used the immunoSEQ multiplex PCR assay. A mixture of 60 forward primers for TCR Vbeta segments and 13 reverse primers for TCR Jbeta segments was used in the multiplex PCR. Amplification of the CDR3 region of rearranged TCR beta genes was performed with a multiplex PCR assay on genomic DNA. The amplified TCR beta libraries were sequenced on the Illumina HiSeq System as 87-base-pair reads. Concerning the study's data processing: A later analysis counted around 72 million unique TCR beta chains across the 600 to 850 repertoires, and around 9.9 million of these chains were shared by at least two donors. Raw reads were error-corrected and collapsed into unique sequences with a nearest-neighbor algorithm that merged closely related sequences to remove PCR and sequencing errors. Alignment of CDR3 sequences to IMGT reference sequences was used to assign V, D and J gene segments. For a sequence to be retained, at least a six-nucleotide match to both a V gene segment and a J gene segment was required. A rearrangement was called productive if the CDR3 had no stop codons and remained in frame with V and J, and every other rearrangement was called non-productive. CDR3 was defined by IMGT convention, running from the second conserved V-encoded cysteine to the conserved J-encoded phenylalanine. The earlier analysis of about 610 of the donors excluded any sequence lacking an unambiguous match to a single V gene segment. In an earlier analysis of about 590 of the donors, a V segment was called functional when productive rearrangements were above 56.7%, and segregating when the standard deviation between donors exceeded 5%. A statistical classification framework was built to diagnose cytomegalovirus status from the catalog of TCR beta chain sequences. In a later analysis, TCR nucleotide sequences were compared against IMGT/GENE-DB human TR gene sequences so that V and J genes could be assigned. A later analysis assigned CDR3 sequences and most-parsimonious VDJ recombination scenarios with the TCRdist pipeline. A later analysis defined each TCR beta chain by its CDR3 amino acid sequence plus V-gene family, and excluded reads lacking a unique V-gene family. In a later analysis, approximately 640 highly shared, low-generation-probability nucleotide sequences were removed to address suspected cross-contamination and a sequencing artifact. A later analysis calculated a clonal expansion index for each public chain from normalized within-repertoire ranks of inferred template counts. A later analysis computed generation probabilities with a VDJ recombination model fitted to out-of-frame rearrangements, and checked the results against IGoR. In a later analysis, hypergeometric tests were used to score TCR-TCR, TCR-HLA and TCR-CMV co-occurrence, with a repertoire-size bias correction applied to TCR pairs. False discovery rates were estimated in a later analysis by permuting HLA or CMV assignments 20 times. In a later analysis, co-occurring TCRs were grouped using DBSCAN, with TCRdist sequence similarity added in when clustering inside HLA-allele-positive subsets. Repertoires with fewer than 30,000 or more than 120,000 public chains, plus five repertoires with anomalous nucleotide sharing, were excluded from co-occurrence clustering. Drawn from immuneACCESS, this table holds only the in-frame rearrangements with V and J called that TCRdb kept. Clones are partly lost; checked studies trace under half to an unresolved V gene and leave the rest unexplained. The V and J calls and clone size were taken over from that table, and D and trimming were inferred from the DNA. Across this sample there are approximately 140,000 clones, with over 75% seen only once. The ten biggest clones cover 2% to 2.5% of the sample.

The cohort consisted of 600 or so healthy bone marrow donors. All cohort members were sampled while nominally healthy, although unrecorded immune exposures were likely present. The donor was CMV seronegative and belonged to the group of 350 or so seronegative cohort members. A peripheral blood sample was collected from each donor, and TCR beta sequencing was performed on peripheral blood mononuclear cells. Genomic DNA extraction from the blood cell samples was performed with the Qiagen DNeasy Blood Extraction Kit. This clone was counted only a few times. It lacks a known antigen. It has no much larger one-base neighbor in the sample; base qualities were not kept. The CDR3 measures 18 amino acids from cysteine to phenylalanine. Just the 54-base CDR3 DNA is kept, in frame starting at base 1. V is cut back by 6 bases and J by 1 base, with 16 bases in the junction unmatched. According to the germline V gene, CDR1 reads LGHNT and CDR2 reads FRNRAP.

The receptor was isolated from a man aged 25 to 45 in good health and CMV-seronegative. The specimen sequenced was PBMCs. Recombination connected TRBV12-5 to TRBJ2-3; TRBD1 fits 7 bases in the junction. The CDR3: CASGPYLRTGYRTDTQYF. The DNA sequence is as follows: TGTGCTAGTGGCCCTTACCTGAGGACAGGCTATCGCACAGATACGCAGTATTTT.